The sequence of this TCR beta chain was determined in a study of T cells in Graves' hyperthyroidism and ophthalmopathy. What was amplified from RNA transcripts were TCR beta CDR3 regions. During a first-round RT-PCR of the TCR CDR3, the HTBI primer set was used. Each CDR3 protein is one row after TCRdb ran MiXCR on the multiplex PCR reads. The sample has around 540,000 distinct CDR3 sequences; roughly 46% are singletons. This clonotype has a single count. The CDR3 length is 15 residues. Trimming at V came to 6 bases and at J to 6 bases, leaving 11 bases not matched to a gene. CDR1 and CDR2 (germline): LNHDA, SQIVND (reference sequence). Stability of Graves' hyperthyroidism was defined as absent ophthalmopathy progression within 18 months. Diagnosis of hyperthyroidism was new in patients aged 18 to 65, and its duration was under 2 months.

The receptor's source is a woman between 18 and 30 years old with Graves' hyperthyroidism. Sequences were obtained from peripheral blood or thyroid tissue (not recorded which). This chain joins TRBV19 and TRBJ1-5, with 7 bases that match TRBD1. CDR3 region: CASRPLRDSGQPQHF. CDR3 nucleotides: TGTGCCAGTAGACCCCTCAGGGACAGCGGTCAGCCCCAGCATTTT.